This record covers a single TCR beta chain. What it recognizes is unknown. The data derive from a study of type 1 regulatory T cells. The CDR3 spans 12 residues. Germline CDR1 reads KGHSH; CDR2 reads LQKENI. The germline V and J ends were trimmed by 0 bases and 8 bases, with 5 bases remaining between them. Using its own MiXCR run on the reads, TCRdb lists one record per CDR3 protein. The sample holds fewer than 70,000 distinct CDR3 sequences, about three fifths seen once. The material sequenced was cultured T cells, either the whole culture or a sorted T cell fraction (not recorded which). The sample's subset: Tr1-enriched cell product generated in vitro against host alloantigens. The V and J genes are TRBV18 and TRBJ2-1, with no clear D. The sequence was obtained from a human donor in good health. The DNA of the CDR3 is TGTGCCAGCTCACCACCTAACTATGAGCAGTTCTTC. This codes for CASSPPNYEQFF.